This TCR beta chain comes out of a study of patients and donors after allogeneic stem cell transplantation (dated by TCRdb to about 2020). For this clonotype: Its recognized antigen is unknown. No base quality information exists; no much larger clone differs at one position.

Library preparation used RT-PCR. The instrument given in TCRdb is NextSeq 550. The raw public reads went through TCRdb reprocessing: fastp at Q25, MiXCR clone calling, in-frame beta chains kept. Rows with a matching CDR3 protein are joined into one entry that keeps the most common DNA and genes. This sample has roughly 200,000 distinct CDR3 sequences in its table, and around 40% of those were observed once. The ten largest clones represent around a tenth of the sample. Reading the germline V gene gives CDR1 LGHNA and CDR2 YSLEER. The CDR3 spans 15 residues, from the cysteine through the phenylalanine. Only the CDR3 portion is preserved as DNA: 45 bases, with reading frame beginning at the first base. V is pruned by 4 bases and J by 3 bases, leaving 4 bases of the junction without a gene match.

This sequence uses TRBV4-3 and TRBJ1-5, and TRBD1 matches 9 of the central bases. The clonotype originates from a human donor who was either an allogeneic HSCT recipient or a stem cell or donor lymphocyte infusion donor (not recorded which). It is not recorded whose cells these are; they may come from a transplant donor. The sequenced sample was blood, either unsorted or a sorted T cell fraction (not recorded which). In nucleotides, the sequence is TGCGCCAGCAGCCTACGACAGGGGGACAATCAGCCCCAGCATTTT. Translation gives CASSLRQGDNQPQHF.